The present TCR beta chain was sequenced within a study of T cell responses to AZD1222 COVID-19 vaccine. Study results and limitations: In all cases, repertoires were sampled only after the peak T cell response. At 160-218 and 743-854, vaccine-associated CD4 TCRs were dominant, and they spanned spike.

Only in-frame clones appear in the TCRdb table, and some are missing; sequencing was by immunoSEQ multiplex PCR. The sample lists 130,000 to 150,000 clones, about 91% occurring once. About this clone itself: Its antigen is not identified.

J lost 1 base, V lost 6 bases, and 8 bases had no gene match. Germline-derived CDR1 and CDR2 are MNHEY and SMNVEV (reference sequence). CDR3 length: 16 amino acids. The sample here was peripheral blood, taken on day 0 of AZD1222 vaccination. The sequence derives from an adult in good health. V gene TRBV27 combines with J gene TRBJ2-5; TRBD1 aligns across 10 bases. In DNA form, the CDR3 reads TGTGCCAGCAGGAAGCCGGGACAGGGGATCCAAGAGACCCAGTACTTC. Amino acids: CASRKPGQGIQETQYF.